Listed below are T cell receptor beta chains from one sample, sequenced in a study of T cell responses to AZD1222 COVID-19 vaccine. TCRdb's copy holds only in-frame clones and misses some; the assay was immunoSEQ multiplex PCR. The sample includes some 81,000 clones, about nine tenths seen only once; the top ten take 11%. Sequencing used peripheral blood, obtained 28 days after the second AZD1222 dose. The receptors originated from an adult who received the AZD1222 COVID-19 vaccine. The CDR3 runs from the conserved cysteine through the conserved F or W. Each record gives: D gene, V gene, J gene, clone size, CDR3 DNA, CDR3 protein. D genes are given only for firm matches. A clone size is listed for some rows: how often the clone was seen (once, few, many), or a class if it is expanded.

NA	TRBV28	TRBJ1-1	NA	TGTGCCAGCAGTTCTATATACTACGTACAAGGCTGGGAAGCTTTCTTT	CASSSIYYVQGWEAFF
NA	TRBV29-1	TRBJ1-1	once	TGCAGCGTGGCTGAGGGGACGGACACTGAAGCTTTCTTT	CSVAEGTDTEAFF
NA	TRBV5-1	TRBJ1-2	few	TGCGCCAGCAGCTTGGAGGGGTATGGCTACACCTTC	CASSLEGYGYTF
NA	TRBV5-5	TRBJ1-5	NA	TGTGCCAGCAGCTTGGCCGAGGGGTTTAATCAGCCCCAGCATTTT	CASSLAEGFNQPQHF
NA	TRBV5-6	TRBJ1-2	few	TGTGCCAGCAGCTTGCATCGGGCAGGGAACCTTGGCTACACCTTC	CASSLHRAGNLGYTF
NA	TRBV30	TRBJ1-2	NA	TGTGCCTGGAGCGGGGGTCGTGGCTACACCTTC	CAWSGGRGYTF
TRBD1	TRBV19	TRBJ1-2	NA	TGTGCCAGTAGTATCTCACAGGGGGCTAACTATGGCTACACCTTC	CASSISQGANYGYTF
NA	TRBV5-1	TRBJ1-4	NA	TGCGCCAGCAGCCGAGGGGAGGGTAGTGAAAAACTGTTTTTT	CASSRGEGSEKLFF
TRBD1	TRBV7-9	TRBJ1-3	NA	TGTGCCAGCAGCCTATTCGGACAGGGAAGCTCTGGAAACACCATATATTTT	CASSLFGQGSSGNTIYF
NA	TRBV28	TRBJ2-6	few	TGTGCCAGCAGTCCCTACCCCTCTGGGGCCAACGTCCTGACTTTC	CASSPYPSGANVLTF
TRBD1	TRBV27	TRBJ1-6	NA	TGTGCCAGCAGTTTATTTCCCACCACAGGGGATTCGGAATCACCCCTCCACTTT	CASSLFPTTGDSESPLHF
NA	TRBV5-8	TRBJ1-2	NA	TGTGCCAGCAGCCGCAGGGGATTGAACTATGGCTACACCTTC	CASSRRGLNYGYTF
NA	TRBV27	TRBJ1-6	NA	TGTGCCAGCAGTTTTATTCAACGCAGGACAAATTCACCCCTCCACTTT	CASSFIQRRTNSPLHF
NA	TRBV6-2/TRBV6-3	TRBJ1-3	NA	TGTGCCAGCAGTTACGATCAGGACTCTTACGGAAACACCATATATTTT	CASSYDQDSYGNTIYF
TRBD1	TRBV6-5	TRBJ1-6	NA	TGTGCCAGCAGTTATGGACAGGGGGCTACAAATTCACCCCTCCACTTT	CASSYGQGATNSPLHF
NA	TRBV7-9	TRBJ1-5	NA	TGTGCCAGCAGTCGTGGTGGTCAGCCCCAGCATTTT	CASSRGGQPQHF
NA	TRBV28	TRBJ2-7	few	TGTGCCAGCGGGGCAGTGTCTCTCTACGAGCAGTACTTC	CASGAVSLYEQYF
TRBD2	TRBV7-6	TRBJ2-1	NA	TGTGCCAGCAGCTTAGGCTCTACTAGCGGGGGGGCCCAGTTCTTC	CASSLGSTSGGAQFF
TRBD2	TRBV5-1	TRBJ2-2	NA	TGCGCCAGCAGCTGGACTAGCGGAGCTACCGGGGAGCTGTTTTTT	CASSWTSGATGELFF
NA	TRBV2	TRBJ1-2	NA	TGTGCCAGCAGTGATGATGGCTACACCTTC	CASSDDGYTF
NA	TRBV6-5	TRBJ1-6	NA	TGTGCCAGCAGGGTAGGGGATCATTCACCCCTCCACTTT	CASRVGDHSPLHF
NA	TRBV10-3	TRBJ1-2	NA	TGTGCCATCAGTGGGGATGAAGGTTACTATGGCTACACCTTC	CAISGDEGYYGYTF
TRBD2	TRBV28	TRBJ2-5	NA	TGTGCCAGCACCCCGGGAGGGGAGCAAGAGACCCAGTACTTC	CASTPGGEQETQYF
NA	TRBV27	TRBJ1-5	few	TGTGCCAGCAGTTTGACAGGTGGCCAGCCCCAGCATTTT	CASSLTGGQPQHF
NA	TRBV27	TRBJ1-5	NA	TGTGCCAGCAGTATGACAGGCTCCAATCAGCCCCAGCATTTT	CASSMTGSNQPQHF
NA	TRBV3-1/TRBV3-2	TRBJ1-1	NA	TGTGCCAGCAGCCGGGAGGGGGGGACGAACGCTTTCTTT	CASSREGGTNAFF
NA	TRBV24-1	TRBJ2-7	few	TGTGCCACCAGTGAAGGGTCCTACGAGCAGTACTTC	CATSEGSYEQYF
NA	TRBV5-1	TRBJ2-1	NA	TGCGCCAGCAGCTCCTCGGAAGGACGGCCATACAATGAGCAGTTCTTC	CASSSSEGRPYNEQFF
TRBD1	TRBV7-2	TRBJ1-5	NA	TGTGCCAGCAGCCGTGGGACAGGGGGCTATCAGCCCCAGCATTTT	CASSRGTGGYQPQHF
NA	TRBV5-6	TRBJ1-2	NA	TGTGCCAGCAGCACCGGGACGGGCTATGGCTACACCTTC	CASSTGTGYGYTF
NA	TRBV5-4	TRBJ1-1	NA	TGTGCCAGCAGGACCCTCACCGGGGGCCAGAACACTGAAGCTTTCTTT	CASRTLTGGQNTEAFF
NA	TRBV7-2	TRBJ1-2	NA	TGTGCCAGCAGCACCGGACATCTCCTCGGCTACACCTTC	CASSTGHLLGYTF
NA	TRBV28	TRBJ2-1	NA	TGTGCCAGCAGTTCGTCCGGACCCAGGGATGAGCAGTTCTTC	CASSSSGPRDEQFF
TRBD2	TRBV27	TRBJ2-7	NA	TGTGCCAGCAGTCTCCGCGGAAGTACTAGCGGTAACCCCTACGAGCAGTACTTC	CASSLRGSTSGNPYEQYF
NA	TRBV7-6	TRBJ1-5	once	TGTGCCAGCAGCTTACGGGCTAATCAGCCCCAGCATTTT	CASSLRANQPQHF
TRBD2	TRBV6-5	TRBJ2-1	NA	TGTGCCAGCAGTTACGCGGGGACTAGCGGATACAATGAGCAGTTCTTC	CASSYAGTSGYNEQFF
NA	TRBV4-1	TRBJ1-2	NA	TGCGCCAGCAGCCAAGATAGGAGGTATGGCTACACCTTC	CASSQDRRYGYTF
NA	TRBV27	TRBJ1-2	few	TGTGCCAGCAGTTCCTGGACGGACATACTTTTAAAAGGGGACTATGGCTACACCTTC	CASSSWTDILLKGDYGYTF
NA	TRBV5-5	TRBJ1-2	NA	TGTGCCAGCCACGCGGACAGAGCTAACTATGGCTACACCTTC	CASHADRANYGYTF
TRBD1	TRBV6-5	TRBJ1-1	NA	TGTGCCAGCAGTTTGAGGGACAGGGGCAACACTGAAGCTTTCTTT	CASSLRDRGNTEAFF
NA	TRBV5-1	TRBJ1-2	NA	TGCGCCAGCAGCTTGGGGGCGCCCGGCTACACCTTC	CASSLGAPGYTF